This record looks at one T cell receptor (beta chain) sequence and its context. This record comes from a study of cytomegalovirus exposure and HLA in healthy donors. The CDR3 length is 14 residues. V lost 5 bases to trimming and J lost 2 bases, with 12 bases between them. Looked up from germline, CDR1 is MDHEN and CDR2 is SYDVKM. The PCR employed 60 Vbeta primers together with 13 Jbeta primers. Repertoires were generated with immunoSEQ multiplex PCR, while TCRdb's copy carries only in-frame clones and drops some. The table includes 210,000 or so clones, around 73% detected once. Sequenced sample: PBMCs. The clonotype originates from a woman aged 25 to 39 in good health and CMV-seropositive. The gene calls are TRBV28 and TRBJ1-2; tentatively, D is TRBD1 (5 bases). The CDR3 region has the DNA TGTGCCAGCAGTACATTTGGGGGGAACTATGGCTACACCTTC. This sequence encodes CASSTFGGNYGYTF.